This T cell receptor (beta chain) is drawn from a study of early T cells in non-severe SARS-CoV-2 infection. Study in general: Chains stayed unpaired after sequencing of bulk RNA from unsorted whole blood. Overall study results and limits: Missing private and CD4 specificities, VDJdb matching favored anti-spike CD8 responses.

Unique molecular identifiers were added to individual cDNA molecules. One entry per CDR3 protein, called by TCRdb with MiXCR from the 5' RACE reads. This table holds 60,000 to 65,000 distinct CDR3 sequences, 7% to 9.5% found once. As regards this clonotype: Antigen: not known.

V lost 2 bases, J lost 6 bases, and 18 bases lay in between. The CDR3 contains 16 residues. From germline, CDR1 is SGHRS and CDR2 YFSETQ. The rearrangement joins TRBV5-1 to TRBJ2-1, with D perhaps TRBD1 (7 bases). The sequencing used whole blood, collected at baseline. The TCR sequence derives from an adult who was a healthcare worker with PCR-confirmed SARS-CoV-2 infection or an uninfected control (not recorded which). The CDR3 DNA follows: TGCGCCAGCAGCTTAAGACAGGGAGGAGTGCGCAATGAGCAGTTCTTC. As protein: CASSLRQGGVRNEQFF.